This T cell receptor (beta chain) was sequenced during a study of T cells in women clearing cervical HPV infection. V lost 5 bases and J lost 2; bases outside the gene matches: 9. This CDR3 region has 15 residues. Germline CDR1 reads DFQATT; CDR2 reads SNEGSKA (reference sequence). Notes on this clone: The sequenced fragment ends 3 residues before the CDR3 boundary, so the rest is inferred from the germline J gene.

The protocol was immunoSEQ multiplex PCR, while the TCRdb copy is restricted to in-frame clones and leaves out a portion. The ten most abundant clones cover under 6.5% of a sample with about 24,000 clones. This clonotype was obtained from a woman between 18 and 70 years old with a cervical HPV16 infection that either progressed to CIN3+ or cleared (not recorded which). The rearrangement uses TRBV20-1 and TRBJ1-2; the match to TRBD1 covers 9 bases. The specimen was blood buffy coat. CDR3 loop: CSAHKAGTGNYGYTF. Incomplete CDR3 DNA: TGCAGTGCTCATAAGGCGGGGACAGGGAACTATGGC.